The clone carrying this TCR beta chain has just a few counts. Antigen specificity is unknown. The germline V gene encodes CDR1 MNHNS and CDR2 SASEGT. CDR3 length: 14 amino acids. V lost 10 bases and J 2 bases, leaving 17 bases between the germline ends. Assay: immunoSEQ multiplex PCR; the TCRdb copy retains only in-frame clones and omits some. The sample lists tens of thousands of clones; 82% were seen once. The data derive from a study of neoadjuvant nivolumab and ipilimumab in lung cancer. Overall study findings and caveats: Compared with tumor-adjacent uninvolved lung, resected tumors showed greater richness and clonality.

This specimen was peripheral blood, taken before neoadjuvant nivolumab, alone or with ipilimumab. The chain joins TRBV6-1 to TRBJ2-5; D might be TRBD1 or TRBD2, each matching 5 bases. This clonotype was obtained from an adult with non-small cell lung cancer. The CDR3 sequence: CATSRGGSQETQYF. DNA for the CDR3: TGTGCCACCTCCCGGGGCGGGTCTCAAGAGACCCAGTACTTC.